This passage covers 19 T cell receptor beta chains from one sample sequenced in a study of T-cell reconstitution after alpha-beta-depleted transplantation in children. TCRbeta library construction was performed incorporating unique molecular identifiers. TCRdb recomputed calls from the PCR reads with MiXCR, one row per CDR3 protein. There are roughly 200,000 distinct CDR3 sequences in the sample; 14% to 15% occur only once, and roughly 13% lies in the top ten. The material sequenced was PBMCs from the stem cell graft donor, taken from the stem cell graft. The source is a human donor who donated a stem cell graft to a child with acute lymphoblastic leukemia.

The table lists this clonotype with a few counts. The chain couples TRBV4-2 to TRBJ2-1, with no clear D. Trimming cost V 2 bases and J 8 bases, with 28 bases left between them. The CDR3 runs to 19 residues. From germline, CDR1 is LGHNA and CDR2 YNFKEQ. CDR3 loop: CASSQILAFGRVGRYEQFF. CDR3 coding DNA: TGTGCCAGCAGCCAAATATTGGCTTTCGGGCGAGTGGGTCGCTATGAGCAGTTCTTC.

This chain connects TRBV27 to TRBJ1-6, with a weak D call TRBD1 (5 bases). The CDR3 totals 14 residues. Trimming stripped 4 bases from V and 8 bases from J, with 12 bases between. The V gene's germline CDR1 is MNHEY and CDR2 SMNVEV (reference sequence). The CDR3 bases are TGTGCCAGCAGTTGGGGGGGAGGCGATTCACCCCTCCACTTT. It codes for CASSWGGGDSPLHF.

This clonotype was recorded at least ten times. The chain links TRBV20-1 to TRBJ1-2; maybe TRBD1 (5 bases). The germline V gene has CDR1 DFQATT and CDR2 SNEGSKA (reference sequence). Trimming pared 6 bases from V and 2 bases from J, leaving 10 bases between. The CDR3 totals 12 residues. CDR3 protein: CSALQGNYGYTF. CDR3 nucleotides: TGCAGTGCGCTTCAGGGAAACTATGGCTACACCTTC.

The table lists this clonotype with a few counts. The chain carries TRBV5-1 and TRBJ2-2; D ambiguous. Germline loops: CDR1 SGHRS, CDR2 YFSETQ. The CDR3 totals 15 residues. V dropped 2 bases and J dropped 4 bases, with 12 bases sitting between them. Written as DNA, the CDR3 is TGCGCCAGCAGCTTAGACGGGCTGGGCACCGGGGAGCTGTTTTTT. Its protein product is CASSLDGLGTGELFF.

This clonotype appeared many times. This chain links TRBV5-1 with TRBJ2-2, with no clear D. The CDR3 is made up of 15 amino acids. V was clipped by 0 bases and J by 0 bases, with 6 bases between them. Germline V gene data show CDR1 as SGHRS and CDR2 as YFSETQ. CDR3 in DNA: TGCGCCAGCAGCTTGGGCTTGGCGAACACCGGGGAGCTGTTTTTT. This codes for CASSLGLANTGELFF. Drawing the rest from reference TRBV5-1 and TRBJ2-2, the complete variable domain is KAGVTQTPRYLIKTRGQQVTLSCSPISGHRSVSWYQQTPGQGLQFLFEYFSETQRNKGNFPGRFSGRQFSNSRSEMNVSTLELGDSALYLCASSLGLANTGELFFGEGSRLTVL.

Concerning this clonotype: One base away lies a much larger clone, so this may be a sequencing read error. CDR3 residues: CASSWGTGEMRSGAYVLTF. The DNA for the CDR3 is TGTGCCAGCAGCTGGGGGACAGGGGAAATGAGGTCTGGGGCCTACGTCCTGACTTTC. V gene TRBV27 combines with J gene TRBJ2-6; 10 bases are a match to TRBD1. The length of the CDR3 is 19 residues. CDR1 and CDR2 (germline): MNHEY, SMNVEV (reference sequence).

This clonotype was found many times. The J gene is TRBJ2-5, the V gene TRBV5-1; the D is unclear. The V end lost 1 base, the J end lost 0 bases, and 7 bases lay between the germline ends. The germline V gene has CDR1 SGHRS and CDR2 YFSETQ. The CDR3 consists of 14 residues. The CDR3 loop is CASSLIGDQETQYF. The CDR3 DNA reads TGCGCCAGCAGCTTGATCGGCGACCAAGAGACCCAGTACTTC.

Many counts were recorded for this clonotype. This chain uses TRBV11-3 with TRBJ2-7; no firm D call. With 1 base removed from V and 0 bases from J, the gap between germline ends came to 13 bases. Per the germline V gene, CDR1 is SGHNT and CDR2 is YENEEA. This CDR3 has 16 amino acids. The CDR3 DNA sequence: TGTGCCAGCAGCTTAGGGAGCTGGACCAGCTCCTACGAGCAGTACTTC. It codes for CASSLGSWTSSYEQYF.

At least ten counts were recorded for this clonotype. The chain recombines TRBV11-3 with TRBJ1-1, with D possibly being TRBD1 (5 bases). Between the trimmed V and J ends, which lost 5 bases and 0 bases, there was a span of 13 bases. The CDR3 is 15 amino acids. Germline-derived CDR1 and CDR2 are SGHNT and YENEEA. In nucleotides, the CDR3 is TGTGCCAGCAGCCCAGCGGGGGGAATGAACACTGAAGCTTTCTTT. This encodes CASSPAGGMNTEAFF.

This clonotype was counted at least ten times. The gene calls are TRBV14 and TRBJ2-3; no definite D call. The CDR3 is 15 amino acids. CDR1 SGHDN and CDR2 FVKESK come from the germline V gene. Trimming pared 1 base from V and 4 bases from J, leaving 12 bases between. The CDR3, as DNA: TGTGCCAGCAGCCAAGCTCTGATATCCGCAGATACGCAGTATTTT. This translates into CASSQALISADTQYF. The variable domain in full, with the rest retrieved from reference TRBV14 and TRBJ2-3, is EAGVTQFPSHSVIEKGQTVTLRCDPISGHDNLYWYRRVMGKEIKFLLHFVKESKQDESGMPNNRFLAERTGGTYSTLKVQPAELEDSGVYFCASSQALISADTQYFGPGTRLTVL.

This clonotype came up many times. The V and J genes are TRBV12-3 or TRBV12-4 and TRBJ2-1, with D uncertain. The CDR3 runs 13 residues. Trimming shortened V by 0 bases and J by 7 bases, and 7 bases separated the two germline ends. CDR3 loop: CASSLALRNEQFF. CDR3 coding DNA: TGTGCCAGCAGTTTAGCGCTCAGAAATGAGCAGTTCTTC.

A single count supports this clonotype. The chain carries TRBV5-1 and TRBJ2-7, with a possible D match to TRBD1 (6 bases). The CDR3 covers 14 residues. Per germline, CDR1 SGHRS and CDR2 YFSETQ. Deletions cut 1 base from V and 4 bases from J, with 12 bases between. The CDR3 nucleotides are TGCGCCAGCAGCTTGTCCACAGGGAATTACGAGCAGTACTTC. Translated, it gives CASSLSTGNYEQYF.

This clonotype was observed a handful of times. This chain's CDR3 is CASSLAGGRANEQFF. In DNA form, the CDR3 reads TGTGCCAGCAGCTTAGCGGGAGGTCGAGCCAATGAGCAGTTCTTC. V usage is TRBV11-2 and J usage is TRBJ2-1; 7 nucleotides align to TRBD2. CDR1 SGHAT and CDR2 FQNNGV come from the germline V gene. The CDR3 loop spans 15 amino acids. With V trimmed by 1 base and J by 6 bases, 6 bases remained unmatched. The complete variable domain, with remaining parts taken from reference TRBV11-2 and TRBJ2-1, reads EAGVAQSPRYKIIEKRQSVAFWCNPISGHATLYWYQQILGQGPKLLIQFQNNGVVDDSQLPKDRFSAERLKGVDSTLKIQPAKLEDSAVYLCASSLAGGRANEQFFGPGTRLTVL.

The rearrangement links TRBV7-2 to TRBJ2-1; TRBD2 matches 7 bases. This CDR3 has 17 residues. Germline CDR1 SGHTA, CDR2 FQGNSA. V shed 0 bases, J shed 1 base, and the junction held 6 bases outside the gene matches. CDR3 sequence: CASSLALRGLSYNEQFF. Here the CDR3 DNA reads TGTGCCAGCAGCTTAGCTTTGCGGGGACTATCCTACAATGAGCAGTTCTTC.

The V and J genes are TRBV25-1 and TRBJ2-1, with D hard to call. The CDR3 consists of 14 residues. Looked up from germline, CDR1 is MGHDK and CDR2 is SYGVNS. The V and J ends lost 4 bases and 0 bases respectively, with 7 bases between them. The CDR3 nucleotides read TGTGCCAGCAGTGCGCCCAGCTCCTACAATGAGCAGTTCTTC. Its translation: CASSAPSSYNEQFF.

This clonotype was observed at least ten times. This chain joins TRBV20-1 and TRBJ2-7; D is undetermined. The CDR3 totals 13 residues. The V end lost 0 bases, the J end lost 1 base, and 7 bases lay between the germline ends. CDR1 and CDR2 (germline): DFQATT, SNEGSKA (reference sequence). CDR3 amino acids: CSARDPRSYEQYF. The CDR3 region has the DNA TGCAGTGCTAGAGATCCCCGGTCCTACGAGCAGTACTTC.

This sequence joins TRBV9 and TRBJ1-1; D is possibly TRBD1 (6 bases). Germline V lookup: CDR1 SGDLS, CDR2 YYNGEE. V gave up 7 bases and J gave up 3 bases, with 10 bases separating them. The CDR3 runs 12 residues. CDR3 sequence: CASGGGYTEAFF. The CDR3 DNA sequence: TGTGCCAGCGGAGGGGGGTACACTGAAGCTTTCTTT. The full variable domain, in which reference TRBV9 and TRBJ1-1 provide the parts outside the CDR3, is DSGVTQTPKHLITATGQRVTLRCSPRSGDLSVYWYQQSLDQGLQFLIQYYNGEERAKGNILERFSAQQFPDLHSELNLSSLELGDSALYFCASGGGYTEAFFGQGTRLTVV.

This clonotype was observed many times. This rearrangement joins TRBV11-2 to TRBJ2-1; TRBD2 might be the D (6 bases). This CDR3 has 18 amino acids. V lost 5 bases and J 1 base, leaving 21 bases between the germline ends. Germline CDR1 reads SGHAT; CDR2 reads FQNNGV. This CDR3 reads CASSESRIGSQSYNEQFF. In nucleotides, the CDR3 is TGTGCCAGCAGCGAGTCTCGTATCGGGAGCCAGTCCTACAATGAGCAGTTCTTC.

There are many counts of this clonotype. In nucleotides, the CDR3 is TGTGCCAGCTCACCTCCAGGAGGACAGGCTTCAGATACGCAGTATTTT. Translation: CASSPPGGQASDTQYF. The rearrangement joins TRBV18 to TRBJ2-3, with 7 bases identical to TRBD1. Germline CDR1 and CDR2: KGHSH and LQKENI. The V segment lost 3 bases and the J segment 4 bases; nucleotides outside the gene matches: 10. This CDR3 is 16 amino acids long. Complete variable domain (other parts from reference TRBV18 and TRBJ2-3): NAGVMQNPRHLVRRRGQEARLRCSPMKGHSHVYWYRQLPEEGLKFMVYLQKENIIDESGMPKERFSAEFPKEGPSILRIQQVVRGDSAAYFCASSPPGGQASDTQYFGPGTRLTVL.